A single sample is the source of the 5 T cell receptor beta chains below, sequenced in a study of blood T cell repertoires in COVID-19. Only in-frame clones appear in the TCRdb table, and some are missing; sequencing was by immunoSEQ multiplex PCR. The repertoire has fewer than 300,000 clones, 90% of them found once; the top ten carry around 1.1%. The sequencing sample was made of PBMCs or T cells enriched from blood (not recorded which). These receptors all stem from a woman aged 30 to 39 who had recovered from COVID-19.

This sequence joins TRBV5-8 and TRBJ2-7, with a possible D match to TRBD1 (6 bases). This CDR3 region has 17 residues. Trimming removed 0 bases at V and 5 bases at J, with 21 bases between. Germline lookup yields CDR1 SGHTS and CDR2 YDEGEE. This CDR3 reads CASSLAMFGQGNHEQYF. The CDR3 DNA sequence: TGTGCCAGCAGCTTGGCTATGTTTGGGCAGGGGAACCACGAGCAGTACTTC.

The chain recombines TRBV11-3 with TRBJ2-2, with D possibly TRBD2 on 5 matching bases. Germline lookup yields CDR1 SGHNT and CDR2 YENEEA. The V end lost 4 bases, the J end lost 4 bases, and 10 bases lay between the germline ends. This CDR3 is 14 amino acids long. This CDR3 is CASSSERTTGELFF. The CDR3 DNA sequence: TGTGCCAGCAGCTCCGAGCGGACCACCGGGGAGCTGTTTTTT.

This clone was counted once. The chain's CDR3 is CASGGMAGSGNTIYF. The CDR3 DNA follows: TGTGCCAGCGGGGGGATGGCGGGTTCTGGAAACACCATATATTTT. The V and J genes are TRBV28 and TRBJ1-3, with a possible D match to TRBD1 (5 bases). The germline V and J ends were trimmed by 8 bases and 1 base, with 15 bases remaining between them. CDR1 is MDHEN, CDR2 SYDVKM, per germline. The CDR3 is made up of 15 amino acids.

The V and J genes are TRBV5-8 and TRBJ1-5, with 7 bases identical to TRBD1. Germline V lookup: CDR1 SGHTS, CDR2 YDEGEE. The length of the CDR3 is 15 residues. The V gene end was trimmed by 5 bases and the J gene end by 5 bases; junction bases not matched to a gene: 10. CDR3 amino acids: CASRPTGSRDQPQHF. The CDR3 region has the DNA TGTGCCAGCAGGCCGACAGGGTCTCGGGATCAGCCCCAGCATTTT.

V and J are TRBV6-5 and TRBJ1-3; no firm D call. The CDR3 length is 11 residues. The V and J ends lost 8 bases and 4 bases respectively, with 6 bases between them. Germline lookup yields CDR1 MNHEY and CDR2 SVGAGI. DNA of the CDR3: TGTGCCAGCCAACAGGGAAACACCATATATTTT. Translating it yields CASQQGNTIYF.